This T cell receptor (beta chain) stems from a study of T cell responses to AZD1222 COVID-19 vaccine (dated by TCRdb to the early 2020s). The study in broad terms: TCR sequencing was performed for 233 trial participants, of whom some 200 were given two doses of AZD1222 and approximately 26 were given two doses of MenACWY control vaccine. Trial participants were enrolled into age subgroups of 18-55, 56-69 and 70-plus years, which contained 148, 28 and 57 TCR-sequenced participants, respectively.

The full study reports these points: A significant rise in spike-specific TCR breadth and depth was observed after two AZD1222 doses relative to day 0 and relative to MenACWY recipients. The 56-69-year group was small, and its depth increase did not reach significance, likely because of low power. The whole spike protein was spanned by vaccine-associated CD4 TCRs, and dominant responses were seen in regions 160-218 and 743-854. Because no day 14 peak-response samples were available, the repertoires could be characterized only after the peak T cell response. Reportedly, close to half of the unique spike-specific TCRs recognized epitopes lying outside the regions that are mutated in the B.1.351 and B.1.1.7 variants. Most participants were white British and females outnumbered males, and the authors suggested that clonal diversity may have been underestimated. Conclusions about previously exposed vaccinees are limited, since just five or six AZD1222 recipients were seropositive for SARS-CoV-2 at baseline.

The CDR3 runs 15 amino acids, cysteine and phenylalanine included. Of the read, only the CDR3 DNA is kept; its 45 bases are in frame from base 1. Trimming takes 6 bases off V and 5 bases off J; junction bases not matched to a gene: 12. CDR1 and CDR2, per the germline V gene, are MNHEY and SVGEGT. What this sample's time point label stands for: about 28 days (+/-7) after the second vaccine dose. Per the publication, the treatment or condition label means: meningococcal conjugate vaccine given as trial control. The vaccinee samples were drawn from two UK trials, COV001 and COV002, one of which was a single-blind randomized controlled phase 2/3 trial testing AZD1222 (ChAdOx1 nCoV-19) in healthy adults. For TCRbeta chain sequencing, PBMC samples from trial participants were taken at day 0 and at day 28 after the second dose. The CDR3 regions of human TCRbeta chains were analyzed by immunosequencing. In the paper's pipeline: TCRs in the repertoires were matched against a reference library of SARS-CoV-2-specific TCRs that had been generated with the MIRA antigen-specificity platform. Breadth meant the fraction of unique TCRs that were SARS-CoV-2-associated, whereas depth meant the fraction of total T cells that were SARS-CoV-2-associated. Using the MIRA data, each spike-specific TCR was assigned both to the spike region to which the TCR was reactive and to a CD4 or CD8 class. Log10-transformed breadth and depth values were compared by one-way ANOVA with Sidak's multiple comparisons tests. The source is immuneACCESS, and TCRdb retained only in-frame sequences with V and J called. Part of the clones is not carried over; for the studies checked, unresolved V genes explain less than half of this, and the remainder is unexplained. The V and J calls and clone size are taken from that table; D and trimming were inferred from the DNA. The table for this sample lists about 40,000 clones; about 90% of them were counted only once. The ten largest clones add up to more than 20% of the sample.

A remark on this clone: The antigen it binds to is not known. Per-base quality was not reported, and no clone a single base away is much larger than it.

This clonotype originated in an adult who received the MenACWY meningococcal vaccine as a control. This specimen was peripheral blood, taken 28 days after the second dose of the MenACWY control vaccine. This chain joins TRBV6-2 or TRBV6-3 to TRBJ2-7; 8 junctional bases match TRBD2. The DNA reads TGTGCCAGCAGCGACATGGCGGGAGGTATCCACGAGCAGTACTTC. Translated, it gives CASSDMAGGIHEQYF.